A single sample gave rise to the 5 T cell receptor beta chains below, sequenced in a study of shared clonotypes between healthy human individuals. TCRdb keeps only in-frame clones here, not all; method: immunoSEQ multiplex PCR. Found here are roughly 110,000 clones, approximately 70% of them singletons; the top ten hold roughly 25%. The sample consisted of memory CD8+ T cells sorted from blood. As for subset: CD45RO+ cells pooled with CCR7-negative TemRA cells. Source of these receptors: a woman in her twenties or thirties in good health.

The genes are TRBV5-5 and TRBJ2-7; 10 bases line up with TRBD1. J gave up 3 bases and V 3 bases, and 0 bases lay outside the gene matches. Germline CDR1 is SGHKS and CDR2 is YYEKEE (reference sequence). The CDR3 is 13 amino acids. For the CDR3, the DNA is TGTGCCAGCAGCTGGACAGGGGGCTACGAGCAGTACTTC. Encoded protein: CASSWTGGYEQYF.

This clone has only a few counts. The CDR3 region is CASSLRQGATPYEQYF. CDR3 sequence (DNA): TGTGCCAGCAGCCTACGACAGGGGGCGACCCCCTACGAGCAGTACTTC. The chain has TRBV13 and TRBJ2-7; 10 bases match TRBD1. The CDR3 spans 16 residues. After removal of 5 bases from V and 2 bases from J, the junction contained 9 bases not matched to a gene. Germline assignment: CDR1 PRHDT and CDR2 FYEKMQ (reference sequence).

The chain employs TRBV7-9 and TRBJ2-2; 16 nucleotides align to TRBD2. There are 18 residues in the CDR3. Germline CDR1 is SEHNR and CDR2 is FQNEAQ (reference sequence). Trimming removed 3 bases from V and 0 bases from J; junction bases left unmatched: 1. The CDR3 DNA reads as TGTGCCAGCAGCTTGGGACTAGCGGGAGGGGCGAACACCGGGGAGCTGTTTTTT. It is translated as CASSLGLAGGANTGELFF.

CDR3 DNA sequence: TGTGCCAGCAGCTATACAGAGAACTATGGCTACACCTTC. Its protein is CASSYTENYGYTF. The chain has TRBV13 and TRBJ1-2; D is ambiguous. CDR1 and CDR2 (germline): PRHDT, FYEKMQ (reference sequence). V was trimmed by 4 bases and J by 2 bases, leaving 8 bases between them. The CDR3 has 13 residues.

The chain has TRBV5-1 and TRBJ2-2; 10 nucleotides match TRBD1. CDR1 is SGHRS, CDR2 YFSETQ, per germline. Trimming at V came to 4 bases and at J to 6 bases, leaving 12 bases not matched to a gene. The CDR3 is made up of 17 amino acids. The CDR3 DNA reads TGCGCCAGCAGCATGGGACAGGGGAGGACGCTTTCCGGGGAGCTGTTTTTT. Amino acid sequence: CASSMGQGRTLSGELFF.